Each of the 23 T cell receptor beta chains below was sequenced from the same sample in a study of blood T cell repertoires in COVID-19. Sequenced by immunoSEQ multiplex PCR; TCRdb stores in-frame clones only, minus some. The table shows about 85,000 clones, with roughly 89% occurring only once. Material: peripheral blood. The receptors were sampled from a man between 60 and 75 years old with acute or convalescent COVID-19.

The rearrangement links TRBV25-1 to TRBJ2-5; the D gene is possibly TRBD2 (5 bases). Germline CDR1 and CDR2: MGHDK and SYGVNS. This CDR3 is 15 amino acids long. V shed 3 bases and J shed 4 bases, with 15 bases lying between them. As DNA, the CDR3 is TGTGCCAGCAGTGACATCGGGGAGCAGCGAGAGACCCAGTACTTC. Its protein product is CASSDIGEQRETQYF.

This clone has a handful of counts. The V and J genes are TRBV19 and TRBJ1-3; tentative D call: TRBD1 (6 bases). From germline, CDR1 is LNHDA and CDR2 SQIVND (reference sequence). V lost 10 bases to trimming and J lost 0 bases, with 22 bases between them. The CDR3 spans 17 residues. CDR3 region: CATVGAAHARSGNTIYF. DNA of the CDR3: TGTGCCACCGTGGGGGCAGCACATGCTCGCTCTGGAAACACCATATATTTT.

This clone has a single count. The CDR3 sequence is CAWRRSSGMVPEAFF. The CDR3 DNA reads TGTGCCTGGAGACGCTCTTCGGGGATGGTGCCTGAAGCTTTCTTT. This chain uses TRBV30 with TRBJ1-1; D not certain. The CDR3 sequence is 15 residues long. The V and J ends lost 3 bases and 6 bases respectively, with 20 bases between them. CDR1 GTSNPN and CDR2 SVGIG come from the germline V gene (reference sequence).

V is TRBV5-1 and J is TRBJ1-2; TRBD1 agrees at 10 bases. This CDR3 contains 14 residues. The V gene end was trimmed by 4 bases and the J gene end by 4 bases; junction bases not matched to a gene: 4. Looked up from germline, CDR1 is SGHRS and CDR2 is YFSETQ. CDR3 in amino acids: CASSEGQGLYGYTF. As DNA, the CDR3 is TGCGCCAGCAGCGAGGGACAGGGGCTCTATGGCTACACCTTC.

The chain couples TRBV10-3 to TRBJ1-2; D unclear. Looked up from germline, CDR1 is ENHRY and CDR2 is SYGVKD. This CDR3 contains 13 residues. The V end lost 2 bases, the J end lost 3 bases, and 7 bases lay between the germline ends. The DNA of the CDR3 is TGTGCCATCAGTGAGACGGTTTACTATGGCTACACCTTC. Its protein product is CAISETVYYGYTF.

V and J are TRBV30 and TRBJ1-2; D might be TRBD1 (6 bases). CDR1 GTSNPN and CDR2 SVGIG come from the germline V gene (reference sequence). V was clipped by 2 bases and J by 7 bases, with 17 bases between them. This CDR3 contains 14 residues. The CDR3 loop reads CAWSRGTQGGGYTF. CDR3 coding DNA: TGTGCCTGGAGTAGGGGCACTCAAGGGGGTGGCTACACCTTC.

This sequence joins TRBV7-2 and TRBJ1-1, with D unclear. Germline lookup yields CDR1 SGHTA and CDR2 FQGNSA. V dropped 6 bases and J dropped 1 base, with 9 bases sitting between them. CDR3 size: 13 residues. The CDR3 DNA reads as TGTGCCAGCAGTTTCGGCGGGAACACTGAAGCTTTCTTT. Residues: CASSFGGNTEAFF.

This clone was counted only a few times. The V and J genes are TRBV13 and TRBJ1-2; TRBD1 is a possible D gene (5 bases). CDR3 length: 13 amino acids. The V end lost 2 bases, the J end lost 6 bases, and 10 bases lay between the germline ends. Germline assignment: CDR1 PRHDT and CDR2 FYEKMQ (reference sequence). The DNA for the CDR3 is TGTGCCAGCAGCTTATCAGGGTTCCATGGCTACACCTTC. Protein: CASSLSGFHGYTF.

The chain is built from TRBV29-1 and TRBJ2-1, with D perhaps matching TRBD2 (5 bases). From germline, CDR1 is SQVTM and CDR2 ANQGSEA. V lost 3 bases and J lost 0, with 12 bases in between. The CDR3 extends over 15 amino acids. CDR3 protein: CSVEVASFSYNEQFF. DNA for the CDR3: TGCAGCGTTGAGGTTGCTAGCTTCTCCTACAATGAGCAGTTCTTC.

Only one count was recorded for this clone. This CDR3 is CASSRGNQPQHF. CDR3 bases: TGTGCCAGCAGTCGGGGAAATCAGCCCCAGCATTTT. The genes are TRBV12-3 or TRBV12-4 and TRBJ1-5; D is ambiguous. V lost 5 bases and J 4 bases, leaving 6 bases between the germline ends. This CDR3 has 12 amino acids.

The V call is TRBV6-5, the J call TRBJ2-1, with 10 positions matching TRBD2. J gave up 5 bases and V 6 bases, and 7 bases lay outside the gene matches. This CDR3 contains 15 residues. Germline V gene data show CDR1 as MNHEY and CDR2 as SVGAGI. Written as DNA, the CDR3 is TGTGCCAGCAGGAGCGGGGGGGGAGGGGACAATGAGCAGTTCTTC. Encoded protein: CASRSGGGGDNEQFF.

The chain has TRBV19 and TRBJ1-2; D not certain. CDR1 and CDR2 (germline): LNHDA, SQIVND (reference sequence). The CDR3 length is 11 residues. The V gene lost 6 bases and the J gene lost 6 bases, with 8 bases spanning the gap. CDR3 residues: CASRRGNGYTF. The CDR3 coding sequence is TGTGCCAGTAGACGGGGAAATGGCTACACCTTC.

The J gene is TRBJ1-5, the V gene TRBV2; the match to TRBD1 covers 11 bases. Looked up from germline, CDR1 is SNHLY and CDR2 is FYNNEI. The length of the CDR3 is 16 residues. The V gene end was trimmed by 3 bases and the J gene end by 7 bases; junction bases not matched to a gene: 8. The CDR3 here is CASSDSGTGGGQPQHF. Written as DNA, the CDR3 is TGTGCCAGCAGTGACAGCGGGACAGGGGGAGGGCAGCCCCAGCATTTT.

V and J are TRBV6-2 or TRBV6-3 and TRBJ2-1; 10 bases match TRBD2. This CDR3 spans 15 amino acids. V lost 3 bases and J lost 6; bases outside the gene matches: 5. Per the germline V gene, CDR1 is MNHEY and CDR2 is SVGEGT. CDR3 amino acids: CASSYLRTSGNEQFF. The CDR3 DNA reads as TGTGCCAGCAGTTATCTCAGGACTAGCGGCAATGAGCAGTTCTTC.

V and J are TRBV19 and TRBJ1-1; D call uncertain. V was cut by 1 base and J by 2 bases, with 5 bases left in between. The CDR3 spans 13 residues. CDR1 LNHDA and CDR2 SQIVND come from the germline V gene (reference sequence). The CDR3 reads CASSIGYNTEAFF. CDR3 bases: TGTGCCAGTAGTATAGGTTATAACACTGAAGCTTTCTTT.

The V call is TRBV5-8, the J call TRBJ2-5, with 7 positions matching TRBD1. The germline V gene has CDR1 SGHTS and CDR2 YDEGEE. J lost 2 bases, V lost 0 bases, and 4 bases had no gene match. The CDR3 runs to 15 residues. The CDR3 DNA is TGTGCCAGCAGCTTGGATGTCAGGGGGCAAGAGACCCAGTACTTC. Its protein product is CASSLDVRGQETQYF.

The rearrangement links TRBV11-2 to TRBJ2-7; 8 bases line up with TRBD1. Germline V gives CDR1 SGHAT, CDR2 FQNNGV. The CDR3 loop spans 13 amino acids. The V gene end was trimmed by 4 bases and the J gene end by 6 bases; junction bases not matched to a gene: 5. DNA for the CDR3: TGTGCCAGCAGCTATGCGACAGGGGCCGAGCAGTACTTC. It specifies CASSYATGAEQYF. The variable domain in full, with the rest retrieved from reference TRBV11-2 and TRBJ2-7, is EAGVAQSPRYKIIEKRQSVAFWCNPISGHATLYWYQQILGQGPKLLIQFQNNGVVDDSQLPKDRFSAERLKGVDSTLKIQPAKLEDSAVYLCASSYATGAEQYFGPGTRLTVT.

This chain uses TRBV7-2 with TRBJ2-3; TRBD2 matches at 10 bases. CDR3 length equals 14 residues. The V gene end was trimmed by 5 bases and the J gene end by 4 bases; junction bases not matched to a gene: 3. Germline V CDR1 and CDR2: SGHTA, FQGNSA. The CDR3 is CASSPGTSADTQYF. DNA of the CDR3: TGTGCCAGCAGCCCAGGGACTAGCGCAGATACGCAGTATTTT.

This clone was seen only once. The V and J genes are TRBV11-2 and TRBJ2-4; unclear D gene. Per the germline V gene, CDR1 is SGHAT and CDR2 is FQNNGV. Trimming stripped 5 bases from V and 0 bases from J, with 11 bases between. The length of the CDR3 is 15 residues. The CDR3 region is CASSPRSVAKNIQYF. CDR3 DNA: TGTGCCAGCAGCCCCCGATCGGTAGCCAAAAACATTCAGTACTTC.

The CDR3 here is CSVGGGNTEAFF. For the CDR3, the DNA is TGCAGCGTTGGAGGGGGGAACACTGAAGCTTTCTTT. This chain connects TRBV29-1 to TRBJ1-1; D may be TRBD1 (6 bases). The CDR3 has 12 amino acids. The germline V gene encodes CDR1 SQVTM and CDR2 ANQGSEA. V was clipped by 4 bases and J by 1 base, with 7 bases between them.

This sequence joins TRBV18 and TRBJ1-1, with D possibly TRBD1 on 6 matching bases. Trimming removed 2 bases from V and 10 bases from J, with 14 bases in between. This CDR3 comprises 13 residues. CDR1 and CDR2 (germline): KGHSH, LQKENI. The CDR3 nucleotides are TGTGCCAGCTCACCAGATCAGGGGTCGGGAGCTTTCTTT. Translation: CASSPDQGSGAFF.

The genes are TRBV5-4 and TRBJ2-7, with 10 positions matching TRBD2. Germline V gene data show CDR1 as SGHNT and CDR2 as YYREEE (reference sequence). The CDR3 runs 13 residues. V was pared by 6 bases and J by 2 bases, with 2 bases of the junction left unmatched. In DNA, the CDR3 is TGTGCCAGCAAACTAGCGGGACCCTACGAGCAGTACTTC. The encoded protein is CASKLAGPYEQYF. The full variable domain, its missing parts supplied by reference TRBV5-4 and TRBJ2-7, is ETGVTQSPTHLIKTRGQQVTLRCSSQSGHNTVSWYQQALGQGPQFIFQYYREEENGRGNFPPRFSGLQFPNYSSELNVNALELDDSALYLCASKLAGPYEQYFGPGTRLTVT.

This chain joins TRBV30 and TRBJ1-6; 11 nucleotides agree with TRBD1. CDR1 GTSNPN and CDR2 SVGIG come from the germline V gene (reference sequence). Losses at the gene ends were 2 bases for V and 8 bases for J; bases not matched to a gene: 2. This CDR3 spans 14 amino acids. The CDR3 reads CAWSRDRGDSPLHF. CDR3 bases: TGTGCCTGGAGTCGGGACAGGGGGGATTCACCCCTCCACTTT.